Listed below are T cell receptor beta chains from one sample, sequenced in a study of PD-L1 blockade in urothelial cancer. Using immunoSEQ multiplex PCR, the repertoire was profiled, and TCRdb retains in-frame clones only, with some absent. The table has 90,000 or so clones, nearly 90% seen once; the top ten hold about 1.7%. The input for sequencing was PBMCs, taken around atezolizumab (anti-PD-L1) treatment. All receptors come from a man in his 60s with urothelial cancer. Each CDR3 is given with its conserved first and last residue. Each record gives: clone size, V gene, J gene, D gene, CDR3 protein. A D gene is named only where the DNA matches it firmly. Size tells how often a clone was seen (once, few, many) or the class of an expanded clone, and some rows leave it out.

>NA|TRBV4-2|TRBJ2-1|TRBD2
CASSQGGEGYNEQFF
>NA|TRBV11-3|TRBJ2-3|NA
CASSLGGLTDTQYF
>NA|TRBV5-1|TRBJ2-5|TRBD1
CASSDGQGPQETQYF
>NA|TRBV7-2|TRBJ2-1|TRBD1
CASSLGQGPYNEQFF
>NA|TRBV2|TRBJ2-7|NA
CASSAQGTRYEQYF
>NA|TRBV5-1|TRBJ2-3|NA
CASSSNSGTSTDTQYF
>NA|TRBV25-1|TRBJ2-7|TRBD2
CASRQTSGISYEQYF
>NA|TRBV11-2|TRBJ2-3|NA
CASSTSTDTQYF
>NA|TRBV7-2|TRBJ2-4|NA
CASSFENIQYF
>NA|TRBV21-1|TRBJ2-3|NA
CASSKECLGTGDHKGTQYF
>NA|TRBV2|TRBJ2-7|NA
CASRRTGLEQYF
>NA|TRBV18|TRBJ2-5|NA
CASSPREETQYF
>NA|TRBV7-2|TRBJ2-5|TRBD2
CASSYLGTRAQETQYF
>NA|TRBV5-1|TRBJ1-4|NA
CASSSTGFVNEKLFF
>NA|TRBV9|TRBJ2-7|NA
CASSVGQGQSYEQYF
>NA|TRBV19|TRBJ2-2|TRBD2
CASSIGRGATGELFF
>NA|TRBV5-1|TRBJ2-7|NA
CASSLQGEQYF
>NA|TRBV7-2|TRBJ2-7|TRBD1
CASSLGQSNGEQYF
>NA|TRBV27|TRBJ2-1|NA
CASSPPYPGYDEQFF
>NA|TRBV18|TRBJ2-1|TRBD2
CASSRTSGNEQFF
>few|TRBV30|TRBJ2-2|NA
CAWIQGPGELFF
>NA|TRBV6-5|TRBJ1-5|TRBD1
CASSSRGDRADQPQHF
>NA|TRBV2|TRBJ2-7|TRBD1
CASRESPGQGLYEQYF